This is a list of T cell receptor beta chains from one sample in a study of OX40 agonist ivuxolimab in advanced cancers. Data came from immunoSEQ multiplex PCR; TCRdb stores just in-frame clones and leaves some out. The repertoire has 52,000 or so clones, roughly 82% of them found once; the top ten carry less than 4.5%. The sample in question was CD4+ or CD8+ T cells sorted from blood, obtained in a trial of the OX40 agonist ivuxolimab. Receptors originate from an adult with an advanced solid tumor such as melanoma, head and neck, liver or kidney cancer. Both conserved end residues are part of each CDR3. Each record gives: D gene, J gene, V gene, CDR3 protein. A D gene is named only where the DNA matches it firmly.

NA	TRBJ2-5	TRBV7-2	CASSLETAPGTQYF
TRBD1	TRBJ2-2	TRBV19	CASSRPLQGKVTGELFF
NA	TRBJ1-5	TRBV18	CASSPSRPGGLGPQHF
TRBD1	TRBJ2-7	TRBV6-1	CASKPGQGNYEQYF
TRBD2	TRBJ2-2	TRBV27	CASRTSDDTGELFF
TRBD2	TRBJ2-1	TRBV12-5	CASGFVTPLRGLAGGSDNEQFF
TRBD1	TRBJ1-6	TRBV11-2	CASSSGRGQLNSPLHF
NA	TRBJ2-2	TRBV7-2	CASSGQSASTGELFF
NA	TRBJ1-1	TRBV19	CASSIVNSMNTEAFF
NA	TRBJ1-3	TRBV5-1	CASREGATGSGNTIYF
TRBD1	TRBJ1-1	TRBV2	CASTADRGMNTEAFF
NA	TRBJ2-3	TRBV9	CASSPQAVPSTDTQYF
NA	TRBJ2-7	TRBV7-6	CASTLGIDYPYEQYF
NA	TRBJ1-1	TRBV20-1	CSAQVVTEAFF
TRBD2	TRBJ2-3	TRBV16	CASSQSSGRDTQYF
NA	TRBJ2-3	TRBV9	CASSVNPSDTQYF
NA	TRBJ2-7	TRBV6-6	CASGPGSYNEQYF
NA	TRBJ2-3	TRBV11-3	CASSLGRQPTDTQYF
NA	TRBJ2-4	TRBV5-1	CASSPEAGLSIQYF
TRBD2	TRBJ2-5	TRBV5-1	CASSPGLTSGETQYF
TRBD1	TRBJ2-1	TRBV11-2	CASSSWDRRGNEQFF
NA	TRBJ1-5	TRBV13	CASSSRLGGNQPQHF
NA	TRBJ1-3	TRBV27	CASSPGSAGSPGNTIYF
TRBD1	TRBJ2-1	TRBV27	CATEPGQGYNEQFF
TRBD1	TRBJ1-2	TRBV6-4	CASSEQITGGGYTF
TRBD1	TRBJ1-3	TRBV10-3	CATLGTEKSDIYF
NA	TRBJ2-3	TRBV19	CASRFGASTDTQYF
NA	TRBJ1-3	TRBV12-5	CASGSRTDRGNTIYF
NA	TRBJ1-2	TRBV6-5	CASEIQSNYGYTF
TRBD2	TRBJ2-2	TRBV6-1	CASSNWGGNTGELFF
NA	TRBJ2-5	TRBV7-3	CASSLHSQETQYF
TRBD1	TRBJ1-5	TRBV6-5	CASSPRAGGLQPQHF
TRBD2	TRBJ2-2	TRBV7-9	CASSPRRLAGAGGTGELFF
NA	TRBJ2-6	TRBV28	CASSLLGSGANVLTF
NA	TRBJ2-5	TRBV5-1	CASSLGMTQYQETQYF
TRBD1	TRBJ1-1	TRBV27	CASSSGQGASEAFF
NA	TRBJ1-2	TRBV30	CAWSESGVDYGYTF
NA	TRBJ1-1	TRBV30	CAWSLTLEGTEAFF
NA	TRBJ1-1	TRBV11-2	CASSLGGRFEKNTEAFF
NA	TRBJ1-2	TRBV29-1	CSVPEAPHNYGYTF
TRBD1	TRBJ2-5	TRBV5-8	CASSPGTGQETQYF
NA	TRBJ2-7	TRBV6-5	CASSKEDGRQYEQYF
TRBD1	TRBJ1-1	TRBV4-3	CASSQALQGVTEAFF
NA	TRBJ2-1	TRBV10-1	CASSDPGTLGGEQFF
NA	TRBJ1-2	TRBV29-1	CSVEEEVGPRGGYTF
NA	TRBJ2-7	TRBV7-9	CASSLRVGSRSFEREQYF
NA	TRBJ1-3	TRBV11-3	CASSLDGGISGNTIYF
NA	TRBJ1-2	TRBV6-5	CASSERGSNGYTF
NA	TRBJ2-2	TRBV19	CASTIRLLGTGELFF
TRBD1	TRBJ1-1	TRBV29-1	CSVVTGTGGLLNTEAFF
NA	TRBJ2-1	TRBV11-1	CARESGSYNEQFF
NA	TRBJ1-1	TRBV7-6	CASTPGLGNTEAFF
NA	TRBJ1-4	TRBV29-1	CSVETNEKLFF
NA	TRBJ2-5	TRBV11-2	CASSTRDMETQYF
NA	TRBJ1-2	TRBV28	CASFRTVNYGYTF